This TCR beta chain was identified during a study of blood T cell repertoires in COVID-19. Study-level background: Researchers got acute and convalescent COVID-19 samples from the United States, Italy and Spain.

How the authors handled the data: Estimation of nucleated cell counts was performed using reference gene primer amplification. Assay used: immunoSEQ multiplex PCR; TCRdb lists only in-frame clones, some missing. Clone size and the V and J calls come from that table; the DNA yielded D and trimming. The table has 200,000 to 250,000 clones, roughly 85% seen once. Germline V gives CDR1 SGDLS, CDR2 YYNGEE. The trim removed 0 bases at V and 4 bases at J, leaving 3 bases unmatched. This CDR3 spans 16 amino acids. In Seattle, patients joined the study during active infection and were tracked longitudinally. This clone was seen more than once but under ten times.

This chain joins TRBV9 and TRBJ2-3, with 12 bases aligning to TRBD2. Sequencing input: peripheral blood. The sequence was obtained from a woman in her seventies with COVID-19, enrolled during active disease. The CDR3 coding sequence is TGTGCCAGCAGCGTAGGACTAGCGGGGGTTGCAGATACGCAGTATTTT. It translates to CASSVGLAGVADTQYF.